The clone carrying this T cell receptor (beta chain) appeared many times. What it recognizes is unknown. The record originates from a study of Graves' ophthalmopathy and Graves' hyperthyroidism. General study results and limits: The majority of expanded thyroid clonotypes above 0.001 frequency also occurred in blood.

Transcripts of RNA were the source for amplifying TCR beta CDR3 regions. HTBI-primed RT-PCR formed the first round, and a multiplex PCR formed the second. TCRdb reprocessed the multiplex PCR reads with MiXCR, giving one entry per CDR3 protein. Of about 400,000 distinct CDR3 sequences in the sample, around 18% are singletons; the top ten hold about 1.4%. The receptor was isolated from a woman younger than 35 with Graves' ophthalmopathy. What was sequenced was peripheral blood.

CDR3 DNA: TGTGCCAGCAGCCATTCAAAGGGGGCTTATCAGCCCCAGCATTTT. It encodes CASSHSKGAYQPQHF. J is TRBJ1-5 and V is TRBV3-1; TRBD1 matches at 7 bases. The CDR3 contains 15 residues. The trim removed 3 bases at V and 5 bases at J, leaving 7 bases unmatched. Germline CDR1 is LGHDT and CDR2 is YNNKEL (reference sequence).